Listed below are T cell receptor beta chains from one sample, sequenced in a study of CD8+CD57+ T cells in acquired aplastic anemia. In TCRdb, the reads were re-called with MiXCR into one record per CDR3 protein. The sample has over 150,000 distinct CDR3 sequences; over 50% are singletons. Source material: sorted CD4+, CD8+, or CD8+CD57+ T cells (not recorded which) from PBMCs. These TCRs come from a human donor with aplastic anemia. The CDR3 runs from the conserved cysteine through the conserved F or W. A D gene is named only where the DNA matches it firmly. The size entry is marked missing in some rows and otherwise reads once, few, many or a size class.

size: many; J: TRBJ2-7; V: TRBV19; D: .; length: 12; DNA: TGTGCCAGTAGTCCGGGTGCCTACGAGCAGTACTTC; CDR3: CASSPGAYEQYF
size: few; J: TRBJ2-7; V: TRBV10-3; D: .; length: 13; DNA: TGTGCCATCAAGAGAGGGGAAACCTACGAGCAGTACTTC; CDR3: CAIKRGETYEQYF
size: .; J: TRBJ2-2; V: TRBV7-3; D: .; length: 15; DNA: TGTGCCAGCAGCTTAATGCAGGGTTTGACCGGGGAGCTGTTTTTT; CDR3: CASSLMQGLTGELFF
size: many; J: TRBJ1-5; V: TRBV15; D: .; length: 13; DNA: TGTGCCACCAGCAGAGTATATGGGCAGCCCCAGCATTTT; CDR3: CATSRVYGQPQHF
size: many; J: TRBJ1-1; V: TRBV20-1; D: .; length: 17; DNA: TGCAGTGCTAGACTGATAAGAGGAGGGGCTGAGAACACTGAAGCTTTCTTT; CDR3: CSARLIRGGAENTEAFF
size: .; J: TRBJ2-7; V: TRBV9; D: .; length: 14; DNA: TGTGCCAGCAGCGCAAGACAGGTATCCTACGAGCAGTACTTC; CDR3: CASSARQVSYEQYF
size: .; J: TRBJ1-2; V: TRBV2; D: TRBD1; length: 14; DNA: TGTGCCAGCAGGCACGACAGGGGCCGCTATGGCTACACCTTC; CDR3: CASRHDRGRYGYTF
size: .; J: TRBJ1-6; V: TRBV9; D: .; length: 13; DNA: TGTGCCAGCAGCGCTGCGATAGAATCACCCCTCCACTTT; CDR3: CASSAAIESPLHF
size: .; J: TRBJ2-1; V: TRBV6-1; D: TRBD1; length: 15; DNA: TGTGCCAGGCGGGAACGACAGGGGATAATCAATGAGCAGTTCTTC; CDR3: CARRERQGIINEQFF
size: few; J: TRBJ1-5; V: TRBV10-3; D: .; length: 13; DNA: TGTGCCATCAGTGACGAAGGCAATCAGCCCCAGCATTTT; CDR3: CAISDEGNQPQHF
size: many; J: TRBJ1-5; V: TRBV15; D: .; length: 13; DNA: TGTGCCACCAGTATGGGGGTCCCCCAGCCCCAGCATTTT; CDR3: CATSMGVPQPQHF